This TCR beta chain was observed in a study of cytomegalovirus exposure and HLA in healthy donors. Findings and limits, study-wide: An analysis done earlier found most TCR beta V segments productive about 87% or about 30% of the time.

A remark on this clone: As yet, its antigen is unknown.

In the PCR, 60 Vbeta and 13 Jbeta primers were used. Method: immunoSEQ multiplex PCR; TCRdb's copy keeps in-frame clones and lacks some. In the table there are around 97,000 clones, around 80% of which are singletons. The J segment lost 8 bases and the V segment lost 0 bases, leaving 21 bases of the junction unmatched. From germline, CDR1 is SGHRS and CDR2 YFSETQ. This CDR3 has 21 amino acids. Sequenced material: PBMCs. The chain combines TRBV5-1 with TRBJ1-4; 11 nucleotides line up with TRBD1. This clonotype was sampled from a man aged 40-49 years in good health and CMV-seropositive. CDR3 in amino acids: CASSLARRTGGKNLLGEKLFF. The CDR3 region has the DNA TGCGCCAGCAGCTTGGCTCGAAGGACAGGGGGCAAAAACCTCTTAGGGGAAAAACTGTTTTTT. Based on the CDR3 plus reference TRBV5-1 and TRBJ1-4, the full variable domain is KAGVTQTPRYLIKTRGQQVTLSCSPISGHRSVSWYQQTPGQGLQFLFEYFSETQRNKGNFPGRFSGRQFSNSRSEMNVSTLELGDSALYLCASSLARRTGGKNLLGEKLFFGSGTQLSVL.